One sample yielded the 5 T cell receptor beta chains listed below, sequenced in a study of T cell changes during pregnancy in multiple sclerosis. This table comes from immunoSEQ multiplex PCR, and its TCRdb copy is limited to in-frame clones, with some not included. Here the sample spans about 52,000 clones, approximately 92% being singletons. Sequencing used CD4+ T cells from peripheral blood mononuclear cells, obtained in the third trimester of pregnancy. The source of these receptors is a female donor with multiple sclerosis, enrolled in a pregnancy study.

The J gene is TRBJ1-6, the V gene TRBV28; 10 bases align to TRBD1. This CDR3 contains 16 residues. Germline values: CDR1 MDHEN, CDR2 SYDVKM. The V and J ends lost 4 bases and 10 bases, in that order; junction bases with no gene match: 10. CDR3 in amino acids: CASSSPMTGGLSPLHF. CDR3 DNA sequence: TGTGCCAGCAGTTCTCCAATGACAGGGGGCCTATCACCCCTCCACTTT.

This chain joins TRBV9 and TRBJ1-3, with 11 bases that match TRBD1. The V gene end was trimmed by 4 bases and the J gene end by 1 base; junction bases not matched to a gene: 7. This CDR3 is 17 amino acids long. CDR1 is SGDLS, CDR2 YYNGEE, per germline. Written as DNA, the CDR3 is TGTGCCAGCAGCCCCCGGGACAGGGGGGCATCTGGAAACACCATATATTTT. It encodes CASSPRDRGASGNTIYF.

This chain links TRBV14 with TRBJ2-3, with a weak D call TRBD2 (5 bases). Germline assignment: CDR1 SGHDN and CDR2 FVKESK. With 3 bases removed from V and 2 bases from J, the gap between germline ends came to 15 bases. The CDR3 has 16 amino acids. In nucleotides, the CDR3 is TGTGCCAGCAGCCAGGAACGGGGAATATACACAGATACGCAGTATTTT. This translates into CASSQERGIYTDTQYF.

The chain joins TRBV7-3 to TRBJ1-1; TRBD1 agrees at 8 bases. V lost 2 bases and J lost 3; bases outside the gene matches: 8. Germline-derived CDR1 and CDR2 are SGHTA and FQGTGA. The CDR3 runs to 16 residues. This CDR3 is CASSLWTGKGHTEAFF. Written as DNA, the CDR3 is TGTGCCAGCAGCTTATGGACAGGGAAGGGGCACACTGAAGCTTTCTTT.

This clone was found once. The J gene is TRBJ2-7, the V gene TRBV5-4, with TRBD1 as a possible D gene (6 bases). The length of the CDR3 is 14 residues. Germline V CDR1 and CDR2: SGHNT, YYREEE (reference sequence). V was shortened by 1 base and J by 2 bases, with 10 bases between the two germline ends. As DNA, the CDR3 is TGTGCCAGCAGCTTGCCTCACAGGGCCTACGAGCAGTACTTC. Its translation: CASSLPHRAYEQYF. Combining the CDR3 with reference TRBV5-4 and TRBJ2-7 gives the whole variable domain ETGVTQSPTHLIKTRGQQVTLRCSSQSGHNTVSWYQQALGQGPQFIFQYYREEENGRGNFPPRFSGLQFPNYSSELNVNALELDDSALYLCASSLPHRAYEQYFGPGTRLTVT.